Sequencing of this T cell receptor (beta chain) was carried out in a study of OX40 agonist ivuxolimab in advanced cancers. Regarding the study as a whole: CD8+ T cells were the subset that, on average, had more expanded clones than CD4+.

Regarding this clone: What it recognizes is unknown.

The protocol was immunoSEQ multiplex PCR, while the TCRdb copy is restricted to in-frame clones and leaves out a portion. The sample has 42,000 or so clones; 86% are singletons. CDR1 is SGHTA and CDR2 is FQGTGA in the germline V gene. The CDR3 has 15 amino acids. Trimming took 5 bases from V and 3 from J; bases not matched to a gene: 9. Here the sequenced sample was CD4+ or CD8+ T cells sorted from blood, taken in a trial of the OX40 agonist ivuxolimab. The sequence came from an adult with an advanced solid tumor such as melanoma, head and neck, liver or kidney cancer. V and J are TRBV7-3 and TRBJ1-2; 7 nucleotides align to TRBD1. As DNA, the CDR3 is TGTGCCAGCAGCAGCGCAGGGGGTTTGGACTATGGCTACACCTTC. It encodes CASSSAGGLDYGYTF. Using reference TRBV7-3 and TRBJ1-2 for the parts outside the CDR3, the full variable domain is GAGVSQTPSNKVTEKGKYVELRCDPISGHTALYWYRQSLGQGPEFLIYFQGTGAADDSGLPNDRFFAVRPEGSVSTLKIQRTERGDSAVYLCASSSAGGLDYGYTFGSGTRLTVV.